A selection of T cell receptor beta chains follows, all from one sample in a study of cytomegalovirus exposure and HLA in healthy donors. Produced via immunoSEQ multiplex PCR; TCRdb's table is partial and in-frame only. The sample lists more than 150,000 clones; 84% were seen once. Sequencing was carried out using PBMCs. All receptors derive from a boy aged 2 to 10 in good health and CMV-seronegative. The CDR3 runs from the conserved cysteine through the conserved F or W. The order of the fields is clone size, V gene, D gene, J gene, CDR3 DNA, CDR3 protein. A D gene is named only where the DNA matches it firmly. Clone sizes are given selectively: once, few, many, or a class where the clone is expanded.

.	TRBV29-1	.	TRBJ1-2	TGCAGCGGAGACAGGTGGGGGGGCAATGGCTACACCTTC	CSGDRWGGNGYTF
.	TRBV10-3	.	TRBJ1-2	TGTGCCACCCCCCAACGGGGGAATAACTATGGCTACACCTTC	CATPQRGNNYGYTF
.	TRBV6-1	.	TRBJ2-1	TGTGCCAGCAGTGAATTAAGCGGACCTGACCCGGGGAATGAGCAGTTCTTC	CASSELSGPDPGNEQFF
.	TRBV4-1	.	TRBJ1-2	TGCGCCAGCAGCCAGCCTATTGAGGGATCTCAGCATGGCTACACCTTC	CASSQPIEGSQHGYTF
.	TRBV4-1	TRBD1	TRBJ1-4	TGCGCCAGCAGCCAGGGACAGGCAACTAATGAAAAACTGTTTTTT	CASSQGQATNEKLFF
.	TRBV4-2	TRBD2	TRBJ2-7	TGTGCCAGCAGCCAACTCGGGACTAGCGGGAGGGCCCAGGAGGAGCAGTACTTC	CASSQLGTSGRAQEEQYF
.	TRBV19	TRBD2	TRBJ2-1	TGTGCCAGTATAAGCGGGAGGGCCGGGAATGAGCAGTTCTTC	CASISGRAGNEQFF
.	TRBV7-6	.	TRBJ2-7	TGTGCCAGCAGCTTAGGTTCAGGGTACGAGCAGTACTTC	CASSLGSGYEQYF
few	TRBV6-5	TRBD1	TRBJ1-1	TGTGCCAGCAGGAAACAGGGGGATGAAGCTTTCTTT	CASRKQGDEAFF
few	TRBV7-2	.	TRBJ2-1	TGTGCCAGCAGCTTAAGGAGCGGGTTAGAGCAGTTCTTC	CASSLRSGLEQFF
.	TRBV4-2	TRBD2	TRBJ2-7	TGTGCCAGCAGCTACCGGGAGGAAACCTACGAGCAGTACTTC	CASSYREETYEQYF
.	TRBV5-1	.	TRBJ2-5	TGCGCCAGCAGCCCTGGGCCCTCATCGCCCCAGTACTTC	CASSPGPSSPQYF
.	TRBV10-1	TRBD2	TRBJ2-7	TGCGCCAGCAGTGACCCCTCCTATCAGGCGGGAGGTAATCCCTCCTACGAGCAGTACTTC	CASSDPSYQAGGNPSYEQYF
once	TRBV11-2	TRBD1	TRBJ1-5	TGTGCCAGCAGCCGGGACAGGGGAAATCAGCCCCAGCATTTT	CASSRDRGNQPQHF
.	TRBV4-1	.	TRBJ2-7	TGCGCCAGCAGCCATGGGGACTTTTCCTACGAGCAGTACTTC	CASSHGDFSYEQYF
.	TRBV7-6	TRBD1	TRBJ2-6	TGTGCCAGCAGCCTCGGACAGGGGAACTCTGGGGCCAACGTCCTGACTTTC	CASSLGQGNSGANVLTF
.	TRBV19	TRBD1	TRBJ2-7	TGTGCCAGCTCGGGTGCGACAGGGATCGACGAGCAGTACTTC	CASSGATGIDEQYF
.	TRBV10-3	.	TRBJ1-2	TGTGCCATCAGTGAGTCGTCAGGGATCTACACCTTC	CAISESSGIYTF
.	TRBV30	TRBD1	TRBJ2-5	TGTGCCTGGAGGACTCTCACAGGGGGACCCGAAGAGCAGTACTTC	CAWRTLTGGPEEQYF
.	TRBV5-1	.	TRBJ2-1	TGCGCCAGCGACGTGGCCGGGTCCCTCTACAATGAGCAGTTCTTC	CASDVAGSLYNEQFF
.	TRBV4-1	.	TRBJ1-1	TGCGCCAGCAGCCAATTATTATATCGACAATTGAACACTGAAGCTTTCTTT	CASSQLLYRQLNTEAFF
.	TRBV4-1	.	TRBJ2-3	TGCGCCAGCAGCCCACGCGGGGACCTCTGGTACGATACGCAGTATTTT	CASSPRGDLWYDTQYF
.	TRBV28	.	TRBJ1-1	TGTGCCAGCAGTTTATTATTAGGGGAGGGACCGAACACTGAAGCTTTCTTT	CASSLLLGEGPNTEAFF
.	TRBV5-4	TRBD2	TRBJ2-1	TGTGCCAGCAGCACCGCTGGCGGGAGCTACAATGAGCAGTTCTTC	CASSTAGGSYNEQFF
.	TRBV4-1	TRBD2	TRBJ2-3	TGCGCCAGCAGTAGCGGGACTAGCGGGAGTCACACAGATACGCAGTATTTT	CASSSGTSGSHTDTQYF
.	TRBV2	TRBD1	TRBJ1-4	TGTGCCAGCCTCAGGGACAGCCTAAATGAAAAACTGTTTTTT	CASLRDSLNEKLFF
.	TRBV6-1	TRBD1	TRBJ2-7	TGTGCCAGCGGGGGAACAGGGGGCTACGAGCAGTACTTC	CASGGTGGYEQYF
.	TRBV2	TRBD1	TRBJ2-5	TGTGCCAGCGGGGAGTTCAGGGGGCCCCAAGAGACCCAGTACTTC	CASGEFRGPQETQYF
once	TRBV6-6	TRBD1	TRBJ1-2	TGTGCCAGCAGTTACACAGGGGAAAACTATGGCTACACCTTC	CASSYTGENYGYTF
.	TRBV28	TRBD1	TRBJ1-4	TGTGCCAGCAGTCCTTTGGCCCAGGACAGGGATGTTGTGGCTAATGAAAAACTGTTTTTT	CASSPLAQDRDVVANEKLFF
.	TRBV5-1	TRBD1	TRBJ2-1	TGCGCCAGCAGCTTGGAGGGACAGGGTTTCAATGAGCAGTTCTTC	CASSLEGQGFNEQFF
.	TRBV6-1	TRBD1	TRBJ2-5	TGTGCCAGCAGTGTTGACAGGGGAGGGACCCAGTACTTC	CASSVDRGGTQYF
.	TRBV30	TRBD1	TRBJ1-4	TGTGCCTGGAGCGGGGGGGACAGAGCAACTAATGAAAAACTGTTTTTT	CAWSGGDRATNEKLFF
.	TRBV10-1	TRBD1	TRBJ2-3	TGCGCCAGCAGTCCCAGGGGGCAAGATACGCAGTATTTT	CASSPRGQDTQYF
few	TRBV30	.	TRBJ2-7	TGTGCCTGGTCGAAACGTTTAGCTCTCGAGCAGTACTTC	CAWSKRLALEQYF
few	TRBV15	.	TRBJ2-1	TGTGCCACCAGCAGGACAGCCGACAATGAGCAGTTCTTC	CATSRTADNEQFF
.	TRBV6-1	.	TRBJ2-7	TGTGCCAGCAGTGAACAGGGAATAAGCTCCTACGAGCAGTACTTC	CASSEQGISSYEQYF
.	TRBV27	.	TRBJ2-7	TGTGCCAGCAGTTTATACAGGGACGTTCGGCTCGAGCAGTACTTC	CASSLYRDVRLEQYF
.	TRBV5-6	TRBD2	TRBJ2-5	TGTGCCAGCAGCTTGGGACTAGCGGGACAAGAGACCCAGTACTTC	CASSLGLAGQETQYF
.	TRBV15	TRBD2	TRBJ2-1	TGTGCCACCAGCAGGGTCCGGGGCGGCGGGAGATCACGGGTTGAGCAGTTCTTC	CATSRVRGGGRSRVEQFF
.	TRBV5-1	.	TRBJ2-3	TGCGCCAGCAGCTTGGTGGCGGGACCCGATACGCAGTATTTT	CASSLVAGPDTQYF
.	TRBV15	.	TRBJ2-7	TGTGCCACCAGGCTATCCAGGGCCTTGGGGGAGCAGTACTTC	CATRLSRALGEQYF
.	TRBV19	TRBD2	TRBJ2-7	TGTGCCAGTGCGGGACTAGCGGGAAACGAGCAGTACTTC	CASAGLAGNEQYF
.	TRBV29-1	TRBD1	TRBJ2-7	TGCAGCGTTGGACAGGGGGGCAACGAGCAGTACTTC	CSVGQGGNEQYF
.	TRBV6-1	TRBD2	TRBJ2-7	TGTGCCAGCAGTGAATATGGACTAGCCCTCTCCTACGACGAGCAGTACTTC	CASSEYGLALSYDEQYF
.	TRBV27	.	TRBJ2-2	TGTGCCAGCAGTCCTATGCCCGGGGAGCTGTTTTTT	CASSPMPGELFF
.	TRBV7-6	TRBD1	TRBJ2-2	TGTGCCAGCAGCCCCACCCTCTCGACAGGGGCGGGGGAGCTGTTTTTT	CASSPTLSTGAGELFF
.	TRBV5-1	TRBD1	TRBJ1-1	TGCGCCAGCAGCTTGGTGGTCGGGACAGTAGAAGCTTTCTTT	CASSLVVGTVEAFF